The present entry profiles one T cell receptor (beta chain) with its context. The antigen remains unidentified. The CDR3 has 18 residues. V gave up 0 bases and J gave up 8 bases, with 24 bases separating them. This record belongs to a study of siplizumab effects on memory and regulatory T cells. Whole-study results and caveats: The Treg-derived share of mappable alloreactive CD4+ clones averaged roughly 64% with siplizumab and over 25% in controls. Roughly 80-97% of proliferating CD4+ or CD8+ clones lacked an assignable naive or memory phenotype. The naive T cell population seemed more diverse than memory cells and seemed a major contributor to the alloresponse.

Every sample had some 100,000 of its TCR templates assayed. Profiled with immunoSEQ multiplex PCR; TCRdb holds only in-frame clones, not every one. The sample lists 100,000 or so clones; approximately 94% were seen once. Source material: CD4+ T cells sorted from blood. The rearrangement uses TRBV5-3 and TRBJ2-1; D unresolved. TRBV5-3 is an open reading frame whose function is uncertain. The sequence was obtained from a human donor in good health. The CDR3 loop is CARSLVSPRPPVRYEQFF. Written as DNA, the CDR3 is TGTGCCAGAAGCTTGGTGTCCCCCAGGCCCCCTGTTAGGTATGAGCAGTTCTTC.